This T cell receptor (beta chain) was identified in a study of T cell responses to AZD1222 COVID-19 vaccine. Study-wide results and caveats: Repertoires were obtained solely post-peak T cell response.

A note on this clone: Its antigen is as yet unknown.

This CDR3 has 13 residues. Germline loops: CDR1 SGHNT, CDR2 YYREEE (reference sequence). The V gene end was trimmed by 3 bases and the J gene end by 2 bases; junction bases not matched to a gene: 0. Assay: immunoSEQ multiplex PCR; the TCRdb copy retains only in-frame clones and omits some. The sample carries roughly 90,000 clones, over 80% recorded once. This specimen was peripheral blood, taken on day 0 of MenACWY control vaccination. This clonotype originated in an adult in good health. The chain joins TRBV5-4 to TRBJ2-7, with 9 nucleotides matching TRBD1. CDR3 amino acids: CASSWDRAYEQYF. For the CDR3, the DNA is TGTGCCAGCAGCTGGGACAGGGCCTACGAGCAGTACTTC.